This T cell receptor (beta chain) was sequenced in a study of CD8 T cells in ankylosing spondylitis. General study results and limits: Seemingly characteristic of ankylosing spondylitis blood was a TCR beta motif consisting of several highly homologous variants. Significantly higher representation of disease-linked clones was reported for matched ankylosing spondylitis synovial fluid. Several of the motif variants were reported before in synovial fluid and blood from reactive arthritis.

Germline V gene data show CDR1 as LGHDT and CDR2 as YNNKEL (reference sequence). The length of the CDR3 is 13 residues. Trimming took 9 bases from V and 6 from J, leaving 17 bases between them. TCRdb called the 5' RACE reads again in MiXCR, with one record for every CDR3 protein. The sample lists 240,000 or so distinct CDR3 sequences, roughly 10% occurring once. In this sample, this clonotype turned up many times. Antigen specificity is unknown. The receptor was isolated from a male donor with ankylosing spondylitis or in good health (not recorded which). The sequencing sample was made of blood, either unsorted or a sorted T cell fraction (not recorded which). The genes are TRBV3-1 and TRBJ1-2; D is perhaps TRBD1 (6 bases). CDR3 loop: CARTGIRLNGYTF. In DNA, the CDR3 is TGTGCCAGGACAGGAATACGCCTTAATGGCTACACCTTC.